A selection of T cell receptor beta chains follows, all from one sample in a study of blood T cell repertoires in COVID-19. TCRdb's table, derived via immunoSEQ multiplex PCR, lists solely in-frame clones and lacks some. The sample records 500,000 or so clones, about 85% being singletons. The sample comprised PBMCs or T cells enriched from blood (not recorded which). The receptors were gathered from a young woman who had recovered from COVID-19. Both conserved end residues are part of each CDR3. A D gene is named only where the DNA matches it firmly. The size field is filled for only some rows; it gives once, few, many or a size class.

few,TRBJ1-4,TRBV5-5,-,TGTGCCAGCAGCCAGAGGCCAGAAAAACTGTTTTTT,CASSQRPEKLFF
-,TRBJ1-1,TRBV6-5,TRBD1,TGTGCCAGCAGGAGGGGGCCGGCCGCTGAAGCTTTCTTT,CASRRGPAAEAFF
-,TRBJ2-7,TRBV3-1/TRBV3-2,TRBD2,TGTGCCAGCAGCCAAAGCAGCGGGGGGTACGAGCAGTACTTC,CASSQSSGGYEQYF
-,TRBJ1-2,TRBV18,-,TGTGCCAGCTCCCCTCAGGGCCACAACTATGGCTACACCTTC,CASSPQGHNYGYTF
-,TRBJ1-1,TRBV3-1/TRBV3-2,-,TGTGCCAGCAGCCAAGAGGGGCTGAACACTGAAGCTTTCTTT,CASSQEGLNTEAFF
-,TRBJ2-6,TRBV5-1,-,TGCGCCAGCAGCTTGGAGGTCGGCAGTTCGGGAGGGGCCAACGTCCTGACTTTC,CASSLEVGSSGGANVLTF
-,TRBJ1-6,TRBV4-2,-,TGTGCCAGCAGCCCTAATGGGCCCGTAGATTCACCCCTCCACTTT,CASSPNGPVDSPLHF
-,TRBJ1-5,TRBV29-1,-,TGCAGCGTTGCGTCAGGTAATAGCAATCAGCCCCAGCATTTT,CSVASGNSNQPQHF
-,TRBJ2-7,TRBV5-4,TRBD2,TGTGCCAGCAGCCCGGGGGGGTCCTACGAGCAGTACTTC,CASSPGGSYEQYF
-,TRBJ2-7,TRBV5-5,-,TGTGCCAGCAGCCCGACAGCTCAGATCTACGAGCAGTACTTC,CASSPTAQIYEQYF
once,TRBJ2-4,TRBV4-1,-,TGCGCCAGCAGCCAAGAAAACCGGGGAAACATTCAGTACTTC,CASSQENRGNIQYF
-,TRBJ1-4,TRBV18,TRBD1,TGTGCCAGCGGGACAGGGGCGAATGAAAAACTGTTTTTT,CASGTGANEKLFF
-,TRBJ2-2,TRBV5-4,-,TGTGCCAGCAGCCTAATAGGGGAGAACACCGGGGAGCTGTTTTTT,CASSLIGENTGELFF
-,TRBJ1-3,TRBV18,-,TGTGCCAGCTCATCGTCCACGGGGACTGGAAACACCATATATTTT,CASSSSTGTGNTIYF
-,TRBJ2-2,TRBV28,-,TGTGCCAGCACCCTCGCGGGATGGACCGGGGAGCTGTTTTTT,CASTLAGWTGELFF
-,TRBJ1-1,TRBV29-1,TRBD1,TGCAGCGTCGTTACAGGGGCCCACGACACTGAAGCTTTCTTT,CSVVTGAHDTEAFF
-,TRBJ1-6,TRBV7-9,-,TGTGCCAGCAGTTTTAATCCTAGCTCCTATAATTCACCCCTCCACTTT,CASSFNPSSYNSPLHF
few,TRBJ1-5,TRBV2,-,TGTGCCAGCAGTGAACCCACAGGGAGTCAGCCCCAGCATTTT,CASSEPTGSQPQHF
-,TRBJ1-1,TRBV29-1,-,TGCAGCGCAGGAGGAGGCACTGAAGCTTTCTTT,CSAGGGTEAFF
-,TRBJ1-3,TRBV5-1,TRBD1,TGCGCCAGCAGCTTGGAGGGTCGGTGGGACAGGGCGGATTTT,CASSLEGRWDRADF
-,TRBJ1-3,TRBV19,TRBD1,TGTGCCAGTAGTTGGACAGGCGGGGCTGGAAACACCATATATTTT,CASSWTGGAGNTIYF
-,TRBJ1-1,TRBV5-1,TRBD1,TGCGCCAGCAGACCGGACAGGGGGCACACTGAAGCTTTCTTT,CASRPDRGHTEAFF
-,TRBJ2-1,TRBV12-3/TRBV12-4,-,TGTGCCAGCAGTTCCCGAGGGAATGAGCAGTTCTTC,CASSSRGNEQFF
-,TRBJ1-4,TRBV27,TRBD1,TGTGCCAGCTCTCACCCTAGGGGGCCTCCGACAGGGGGAGGGAAACTGTTTTTT,CASSHPRGPPTGGGKLFF
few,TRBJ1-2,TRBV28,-,TGTGCCAGCAGTGCCACAGGGTTGAATGGCTACACCTTC,CASSATGLNGYTF
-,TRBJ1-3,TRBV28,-,TGTGCCAGCAGCAACAGGGCACGGTCCCCGGGAAACACCATATATTTT,CASSNRARSPGNTIYF
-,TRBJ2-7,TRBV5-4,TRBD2,TGTGCCAGCAGCGTAAGCGGGGGGCAGGCCTACGAGCAGTACTTC,CASSVSGGQAYEQYF
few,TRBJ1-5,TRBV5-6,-,TGTGCCAGCAGCTTGGCCGGGGAGGGGGTACACCAGCCCCAGCATTTT,CASSLAGEGVHQPQHF
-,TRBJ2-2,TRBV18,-,TGTGCCAGCTCACCACAATATCGGGAGCTGTTTTTT,CASSPQYRELFF
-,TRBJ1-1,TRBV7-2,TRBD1,TGTGCCAGCAGCTTTCGACAGGGGATGAACACTGAAGCTTTCTTT,CASSFRQGMNTEAFF
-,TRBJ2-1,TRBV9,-,TGTGCCAGCAGCGTAGATCCAGGTCTCGGTGAGCAGTTCTTC,CASSVDPGLGEQFF
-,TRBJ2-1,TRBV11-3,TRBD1,TGTGCCAGCAGCTTCCGAGGGGGCGACAATGAGCAGTTCTTC,CASSFRGGDNEQFF
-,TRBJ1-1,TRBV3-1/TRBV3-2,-,TGTGCCAGCAGCCAAACATGGACAGCGGAAGCTTTCTTT,CASSQTWTAEAFF
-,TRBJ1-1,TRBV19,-,TGTGCCAGTAGTCCGTTGGACAGCTTAAACACTGAAGCTTTCTTT,CASSPLDSLNTEAFF
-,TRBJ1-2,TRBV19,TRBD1,TGTGCCAGTAGTATAGGTGACAGGGAGGCCTATGGCTACACCTTC,CASSIGDREAYGYTF
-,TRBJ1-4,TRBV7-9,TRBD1,TGTGCCAGCAGCTACTGGTTGACAGGGTTTAATGAAAAACTGTTTTTT,CASSYWLTGFNEKLFF
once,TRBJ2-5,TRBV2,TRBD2,TGTGCCAGCAGTAGGGACTACCTTCAAGAGACCCAGTACTTC,CASSRDYLQETQYF
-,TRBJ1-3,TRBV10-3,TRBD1,TGTGCCATCAGTTTACGTCCGACAGGGACTTGGTCTGGAAACACCATATATTTT,CAISLRPTGTWSGNTIYF
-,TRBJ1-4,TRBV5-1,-,TGCGCCAGCAGCCTTGCAACTAATGAAAAACTGTTTTTT,CASSLATNEKLFF
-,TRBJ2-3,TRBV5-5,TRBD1,TGTGCCAGCACCGCCGGACAGGGGGCAGATACGCAGTATTTT,CASTAGQGADTQYF
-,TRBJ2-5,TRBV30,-,TGTGCCTGGACCCCCTCAGGTGGACAATTTGAGACCCAGTACTTC,CAWTPSGGQFETQYF
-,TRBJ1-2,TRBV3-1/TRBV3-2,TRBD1,TGTGCCAGCAGCCCGACGGGACAGGAAATCTATGGCTACACCTTC,CASSPTGQEIYGYTF